This passage covers 22 T cell receptor beta chains from one sample sequenced in a study of T cells in Graves' hyperthyroidism and ophthalmopathy (dated by TCRdb to about 2019). Library prep was done by multiplex PCR. The sample was run on an Illumina HiSeq 2000. Amplification of TCR beta CDR3 regions was carried out from RNA transcripts. The first round of RT-PCR for the TCR CDR3 was performed with the HTBI primer set and the Qiagen OneStep RT-PCR kit. TCRdb passed the public sequencing reads through fastp at Q25 and MiXCR, retaining productive beta sequences. Entries are consolidated by CDR3 protein sequence, retaining the most common genes and DNA. Within this sample are some 800,000 distinct CDR3 sequences, with more than 30% of them counted one time only. The top ten clones comprise 8.9% of the sample. Sequenced input: blood. Receptors were obtained from a man aged 18 to 30 with Graves' hyperthyroidism.

There are many counts of this clonotype. The genes are TRBV10-3 and TRBJ1-5; unclear D gene. The V end was cut by 2 bases, the J end by 4 bases, with 15 bases between. Germline V lookup: CDR1 ENHRY, CDR2 SYGVKD. This CDR3 contains 16 residues. CDR3 nucleotide sequence: TGTGCCATCAGTGAGAGCGGGAGTATTAATAATCAGCCCCAGCATTTT. Protein sequence: CAISESGSINNQPQHF.

This clonotype was detected many times. V is TRBV7-6 and J is TRBJ2-7; possibly TRBD1 for D (6 bases). Germline V lookup: CDR1 SGHVS, CDR2 FNYEAQ. Trimming shortened V by 2 bases and J by 1 base, and 12 bases separated the two germline ends. The CDR3 covers 15 residues. CDR3 bases: TGTGCCAGCAGCTTAAGCACAGGGACATCCTACGAGCAGTACTTC. Translated: CASSLSTGTSYEQYF.

The chain has TRBV12-3 or TRBV12-4 and TRBJ1-2, with D perhaps matching TRBD1 (6 bases). This CDR3 is built from 15 residues. CDR3 region: CASGFSGTTYYGYTF. DNA for the CDR3: TGTGCTAGTGGTTTTTCCGGGACAACGTACTATGGCTACACCTTC.

This clonotype came up a few times. The V gene is TRBV19, the J gene TRBJ1-1; perhaps TRBD1 as D (5 bases). This CDR3 comprises 15 residues. From germline, CDR1 is LNHDA and CDR2 SQIVND (reference sequence). Trimming removed 3 bases at V and 1 base at J, with 12 bases between. The CDR3 spells CASSIRDAANTEAFF. The DNA of the CDR3 is TGTGCCAGTAGTATTAGGGACGCCGCGAACACTGAAGCTTTCTTT.

The chain carries TRBV29-1 and TRBJ2-7, with D maybe TRBD1 (6 bases). This CDR3 region has 14 residues. Trimming took 5 bases from V and 2 from J, leaving 16 bases between them. The germline gives CDR1 SQVTM, CDR2 ANQGSEA. The CDR3 loop is CSVYRVGATYEQYF. In nucleotides, the CDR3 is TGCAGCGTTTACAGGGTCGGGGCCACCTACGAGCAGTACTTC.

The CDR3 DNA reads as TGTGCCAGCAGCGTCTCAGGAGGGGACGGTGAAAAACTGTTTTTT. Protein sequence: CASSVSGGDGEKLFF. V and J are TRBV9 and TRBJ1-4, with D possibly matching TRBD1 (5 bases). The ends were cut back, 2 bases at V and 7 bases at J, with 15 bases in the middle. Germline CDR1 SGDLS, CDR2 YYNGEE. The CDR3 totals 15 residues. The full variable domain, rest sourced from reference TRBV9 and TRBJ1-4, is DSGVTQTPKHLITATGQRVTLRCSPRSGDLSVYWYQQSLDQGLQFLIQYYNGEERAKGNILERFSAQQFPDLHSELNLSSLELGDSALYFCASSVSGGDGEKLFFGSGTQLSVL.

As for this clonotype: A much larger clone is a single base away; this may be a read error. The chain combines TRBV5-1 with TRBJ2-5; TRBD1 matches 8 bases. This CDR3 region has 13 residues. Germline-derived CDR1 and CDR2 are SGHRS and YFSETQ. CDR3 in amino acids: CASSFSGGEAQYF. The CDR3 coding sequence is TGTGCCAGCAGCTTCTCAGGGGGCGAGGCCCAGTACTTC.

The chain links TRBV25-1 to TRBJ2-2; 9 nucleotides match TRBD2. The V gene end was trimmed by 5 bases and the J gene end by 5 bases; junction bases not matched to a gene: 6. Per the germline V gene, CDR1 is MGHDK and CDR2 is SYGVNS. CDR3 length: 15 residues. The CDR3 protein is CASSFASGVTGELFF. The CDR3, as DNA: TGTGCCAGCAGTTTCGCTAGCGGGGTGACCGGGGAGCTGTTTTTT. Together with reference TRBV25-1 and TRBJ2-2, the CDR3 gives the full variable domain: EADIYQTPRYLVIGTGKKITLECSQTMGHDKMYWYQQDPGMELHLIHYSYGVNSTEKGDLSSESTVSRIRTEHFPLTLESARPSHTSQYLCASSFASGVTGELFFGEGSRLTVL.

Ten or more counts support this clonotype. The CDR3 DNA follows: TGTGCCACCAGCACCTCAGACGGGGGAATGGGCTACACCTTC. Its translation: CATSTSDGGMGYTF. The genes are TRBV15 and TRBJ1-2, with a weak D call TRBD1 (5 bases). This CDR3 is built from 14 residues. CDR1 is LNHNV and CDR2 is YYDKDF in the germline V gene (reference sequence). V lost 4 bases and J 8 bases, leaving 17 bases between the germline ends.

This clonotype has ten or more counts. The J gene is TRBJ2-5, the V gene TRBV7-8; either TRBD1 or TRBD2 may supply D (5 bases each). Trimming removed 3 bases at V and 5 bases at J, with 10 bases between. The CDR3 totals 13 residues. The germline gives CDR1 SGHVS, CDR2 FQNEAQ. For the CDR3, the DNA is TGTGCCAGCAGCTTCAAAGGGACGGAGACCCAGTACTTC. Translating gives CASSFKGTETQYF. Combining the CDR3 with reference TRBV7-8 and TRBJ2-5 gives the whole variable domain GAGVSQSPRYKVAKRGQDVALRCDPISGHVSLFWYQQALGQGPEFLTYFQNEAQLDKSGLPSDRFFAERPEGSVSTLKIQRTQQEDSAVYLCASSFKGTETQYFGPGTRLLVL.

This sequence joins TRBV7-8 and TRBJ2-5; the match to TRBD2 covers 14 bases. Looked up from germline, CDR1 is SGHVS and CDR2 is FQNEAQ. The CDR3 runs 16 residues. V lost 4 bases to trimming and J lost 5 bases; unmatched junction nucleotides: 6. The CDR3 DNA is TGTGCCAGCAGCTCGACTAGCGGGGGGGAAGAGGAGACCCAGTACTTC. Residues: CASSSTSGGEEETQYF. The whole variable domain, filled in from reference TRBV7-8 and TRBJ2-5, reads GAGVSQSPRYKVAKRGQDVALRCDPISGHVSLFWYQQALGQGPEFLTYFQNEAQLDKSGLPSDRFFAERPEGSVSTLKIQRTQQEDSAVYLCASSSTSGGEEETQYFGPGTRLLVL.

The chain recombines TRBV6-5 with TRBJ2-5; weak D call: TRBD2 (5 bases). V was cut by 7 bases and J by 1 base, with 13 bases left in between. There are 14 residues in the CDR3. CDR1 is MNHEY, CDR2 SVGAGI, per germline. CDR3 sequence: CASTTREPQETQYF. The CDR3 DNA sequence: TGTGCCAGCACTACCCGGGAACCCCAAGAGACCCAGTACTTC.

This clonotype was counted many times. The V and J genes are TRBV29-1 and TRBJ1-3, with D tentatively TRBD1 (5 bases). Per germline, CDR1 SQVTM and CDR2 ANQGSEA. The germline V and J ends were trimmed by 3 bases and 5 bases, with 11 bases remaining between them. The CDR3 is 13 amino acids. CDR3 amino acids: CSVEGGWRNTIYF. In nucleotides, the CDR3 is TGCAGCGTTGAGGGGGGGTGGCGAAACACCATATATTTT.

This clonotype was picked up many times. The CDR3 region has the DNA TGTGCCAGTCCCACAGGTCCGTGGCAGTACTTC. It specifies CASPTGPWQYF. This chain joins TRBV19 and TRBJ2-7; tentative D call: TRBD1 (5 bases). V shed 8 bases and J shed 9 bases, with 14 bases lying between them. The germline V gene has CDR1 LNHDA and CDR2 SQIVND (reference sequence). This CDR3 is 11 amino acids long.

V usage is TRBV19 and J usage is TRBJ1-1, with D unresolved. This CDR3 contains 14 residues. Trimming took off 0 bases at V and 4 bases at J, with 9 bases between the two ends. In germline, CDR1 is LNHDA, CDR2 SQIVND (reference sequence). CDR3 residues: CASSIEGLGTEAFF. The CDR3 DNA follows: TGTGCCAGTAGTATAGAGGGGTTGGGCACTGAAGCTTTCTTT.

The chain employs TRBV5-4 and TRBJ2-7, with TRBD1 as a possible D gene (5 bases). Trimming removed 4 bases from V and 6 bases from J, with 23 bases in between. The CDR3 runs to 16 residues. The V gene's germline CDR1 is SGHNT and CDR2 YYREEE (reference sequence). The CDR3 reads CASSQDGAQPLFEQYF. The CDR3 nucleotides are TGTGCCAGCAGCCAAGATGGGGCCCAACCTCTCTTCGAGCAGTACTTC. The full variable domain, with the rest looked up from reference TRBV5-4 and TRBJ2-7, is ETGVTQSPTHLIKTRGQQVTLRCSSQSGHNTVSWYQQALGQGPQFIFQYYREEENGRGNFPPRFSGLQFPNYSSELNVNALELDDSALYLCASSQDGAQPLFEQYFGPGTRLTVT.

The chain combines TRBV7-6 with TRBJ2-2; 7 bases match TRBD1. CDR1 SGHVS and CDR2 FNYEAQ come from the germline V gene. This CDR3 spans 18 amino acids. The V and J ends lost 6 bases and 6 bases, in that order; junction bases with no gene match: 19. CDR3 bases: TGTGCCAGCAGTCCAGGTCGACAGGGACGGGCCCTAGCCGGGGAGCTGTTTTTT. Translating gives CASSPGRQGRALAGELFF.

J is TRBJ1-3 and V is TRBV6-5; D call uncertain. Trimming took off 0 bases at V and 7 bases at J, with 13 bases between the two ends. CDR3 size: 15 residues. Germline V CDR1 and CDR2: MNHEY, SVGAGI. The CDR3 region has the DNA TGTGCCAGCAGTTACTCGTCCATGGAGGGCAACACCATATATTTT. Its translation is CASSYSSMEGNTIYF.

This clonotype showed up just a few times. The chain is built from TRBV5-1 and TRBJ2-5, with TRBD2 identical over 7 bases. The trim removed 0 bases at V and 3 bases at J, leaving 2 bases unmatched. Germline V lookup: CDR1 SGHRS, CDR2 YFSETQ. CDR3 length equals 14 residues. CDR3 sequence reads: CASSLGSGEETQYF. In nucleotides, the CDR3 is TGCGCCAGCAGCTTGGGAAGCGGGGAAGAGACCCAGTACTTC.

This clonotype was seen at least ten times. The rearrangement links TRBV19 to TRBJ1-1, with D perhaps matching TRBD1 (5 bases). V was pared by 0 bases and J by 1 base, with 6 bases between. Germline loops: CDR1 LNHDA, CDR2 SQIVND (reference sequence). This CDR3 region has 14 residues. CDR3 coding DNA: TGTGCCAGTAGTATAGATCAGGGGAACACTGAAGCTTTCTTT. Translating gives CASSIDQGNTEAFF.

The chain employs TRBV5-6 and TRBJ2-5; no reliable D call. The CDR3 is made up of 14 amino acids. V shed 4 bases and J shed 3 bases, with 13 bases lying between them. The germline V gene has CDR1 SGHDT and CDR2 YYEEEE. As DNA, the CDR3 is TGTGCCAGCAGCGCACCCATCTTTGAAGAGACCCAGTACTTC. Amino acid sequence: CASSAPIFEETQYF. The complete variable domain, with remaining parts taken from reference TRBV5-6 and TRBJ2-5, reads DAGVTQSPTHLIKTRGQQVTLRCSPKSGHDTVSWYQQALGQGPQFIFQYYEEEERQRGNFPDRFSGHQFPNYSSELNVNALLLGDSALYLCASSAPIFEETQYFGPGTRLLVL.

This chain connects TRBV7-6 to TRBJ2-7; no clear D. The V end lost 6 bases, the J end lost 7 bases, and 13 bases lay between the germline ends. This CDR3 contains 12 residues. Germline V lookup: CDR1 SGHVS, CDR2 FNYEAQ. CDR3 coding DNA: TGTGCCAGCAGTAACGGAGCCCAAGAGCAGTACTTC. This translates into CASSNGAQEQYF.